A selection of T cell receptor beta chains follows, all from one sample in a study of shared clonotypes between healthy human individuals. The protocol was immunoSEQ multiplex PCR, while the TCRdb copy is restricted to in-frame clones and leaves out a portion. This sample has roughly 2.2 million clones, with approximately 93% found just once. The sequenced sample consisted of naive CD4+ T cells from PBMCs. The receptors stem from a young man in good health. Some clones in this sample may be carry-over from other donors' samples. Each CDR3 is given with its conserved first and last residue. A D gene is named only where the DNA matches it firmly. Only part of the rows carry a size: once, few, many, or a class if the clone is expanded.

clone_size	v_call	d_call	j_call	cdr3_aa	cdr3_nt
once	TRBV11-2	.	TRBJ2-7	CASSLMTLQGEQYF	TGTGCCAGCAGCTTGATGACTCTTCAGGGGGAGCAGTACTTC
.	TRBV7-9	TRBD1	TRBJ2-7	CASSPLGGQALSYEQYF	TGTGCCAGCAGCCCGCTCGGCGGACAGGCTCTGTCCTACGAGCAGTACTTC
.	TRBV7-2	TRBD1	TRBJ1-4	CASSLLGTGEEKLFF	TGTGCCAGCAGCTTGCTTGGGACAGGGGAGGAAAAACTGTTTTTT
.	TRBV7-9	.	TRBJ2-2	CASTRPGRGDTGELFF	TGTGCCAGCACCAGACCGGGCCGAGGGGACACCGGGGAGCTGTTTTTT
.	TRBV7-2	TRBD2	TRBJ2-1	CASSLGSRELNEQFF	TGTGCCAGCAGCTTAGGGTCGCGGGAGCTGAATGAGCAGTTCTTC
.	TRBV19	.	TRBJ1-2	CASSISTGNYGYTF	TGTGCCAGTAGTATCTCAACAGGGAACTATGGCTACACCTTC
.	TRBV6-5	.	TRBJ1-1	CASSQRWDTEAFF	TGTGCCAGCAGTCAGAGGTGGGACACTGAAGCTTTCTTT
.	TRBV6-6	.	TRBJ1-1	CASGQGHTEAFF	TGTGCCAGCGGGCAGGGGCACACTGAAGCTTTCTTT
.	TRBV10-3	.	TRBJ1-1	CATDEPTVGAAEAFF	TGTGCCACCGACGAACCGACAGTAGGGGCGGCCGAAGCTTTCTTT
.	TRBV5-1	.	TRBJ2-1	CASSFSRSSYNEQFF	TGCGCCAGCAGCTTCAGCAGGAGCTCCTACAATGAGCAGTTCTTC
.	TRBV4-3	TRBD1	TRBJ1-5	CASSQAVTGTGGLQPQHF	TGCGCCAGCAGCCAAGCCGTCACCGGGACAGGGGGCCTTCAGCCCCAGCATTTT
.	TRBV5-1	.	TRBJ1-5	CASSLLPSGGPQHF	TGCGCCAGCAGCTTGTTGCCCTCTGGGGGTCCCCAGCATTTT
.	TRBV7-9	.	TRBJ2-1	CASSLGWGILLYNEQFF	TGTGCCAGCAGCTTAGGCTGGGGCATCCTATTGTACAATGAGCAGTTCTTC
.	TRBV11-2	.	TRBJ1-1	CASSFAGSKAFF	TGTGCCAGCAGCTTTGCTGGTTCAAAAGCTTTCTTT
.	TRBV6-5	.	TRBJ2-5	CASSRGGPQETQYF	TGTGCCAGCAGCAGGGGGGGGCCCCAAGAGACCCAGTACTTC
.	TRBV7-9	.	TRBJ2-7	CASSQDEQYF	TGTGCCAGCAGCCAGGACGAGCAGTACTTC
.	TRBV29-1	TRBD2	TRBJ2-7	CSVNGLAESSYEQYF	TGCAGCGTCAACGGACTAGCGGAGAGCTCCTACGAGCAGTACTTC
.	TRBV20-1	.	TRBJ1-3	CSASTGNTIYF	TGCAGTGCGAGCACGGGGAACACCATATATTTT
.	TRBV9	.	TRBJ2-7	CASSHERGVSYEQYF	TGTGCCAGCAGCCACGAGAGGGGGGTCTCCTACGAGCAGTACTTC
.	TRBV29-1	.	TRBJ1-3	CSVVESGNTIYF	TGCAGCGTTGTGGAATCTGGAAACACCATATATTTT
.	TRBV6-1	.	TRBJ1-5	CASSTYRDQPQHF	TGTGCCAGCAGTACGTACAGGGATCAGCCCCAGCATTTT
.	TRBV29-1	TRBD1	TRBJ1-1	CSAGGANTEAFF	TGCAGCGCAGGGGGCGCGAACACTGAAGCTTTCTTT
once	TRBV5-1	.	TRBJ2-3	CASSLEPMGTDTQYF	TGCGCCAGCAGCTTGGAGCCAATGGGTACAGATACGCAGTATTTT
.	TRBV9	.	TRBJ2-3	CASSPPNPSTDTQYF	TGTGCCAGCAGCCCTCCCAACCCTAGCACAGATACGCAGTATTTT
few	TRBV29-1	.	TRBJ1-5	CSVGAGSNQPQHF	TGCAGCGTCGGGGCCGGCAGCAATCAGCCCCAGCATTTT
.	TRBV4-1	.	TRBJ2-3	CASKRGESTDTQYF	TGCGCCAGCAAAAGGGGGGAAAGCACAGATACGCAGTATTTT
.	TRBV11-2	.	TRBJ2-3	CASKGAQSTDTQYF	TGTGCCAGCAAGGGAGCGCAAAGCACAGATACGCAGTATTTT
.	TRBV5-1	TRBD2	TRBJ2-3	CASSSGLAGEADTQYF	TGCGCCAGCAGCTCAGGACTAGCGGGAGAGGCAGATACGCAGTATTTT
.	TRBV28	.	TRBJ2-7	CASSSLGGHYEQYF	TGTGCCAGCAGCAGCTTAGGCGGACACTACGAGCAGTACTTC
.	TRBV7-9	TRBD2	TRBJ2-3	CASSFFRGRGDTQYF	TGTGCCAGCAGCTTTTTCCGCGGGAGGGGAGATACGCAGTATTTT
.	TRBV15	TRBD1	TRBJ1-5	CATSRDLRTGPNQPQHF	TGTGCCACCAGCAGAGATCTCAGGACAGGTCCCAATCAGCCCCAGCATTTT
.	TRBV11-2	TRBD1	TRBJ1-2	CASSRDRPDYGYTF	TGTGCCAGCAGTCGGGACAGGCCAGACTATGGCTACACCTTC
once	TRBV9	.	TRBJ1-2	CASSPGWESGYTF	TGTGCCAGCAGCCCAGGATGGGAGTCTGGCTACACCTTC
.	TRBV28	.	TRBJ2-1	CASSSQYIGQFF	TGTGCCAGCAGTTCCCAATACATAGGGCAGTTCTTC
.	TRBV28	.	TRBJ1-4	CASRREVSQGHEKLFF	TGTGCCAGCAGGCGGGAGGTGAGCCAGGGGCATGAAAAACTGTTTTTT
.	TRBV13	.	TRBJ2-7	CASSLKGISYEQYF	TGTGCCAGCAGCTTGAAGGGTATCTCCTACGAGCAGTACTTC
.	TRBV7-8	.	TRBJ2-2	CASSPRTANTGELFF	TGTGCCAGCAGCCCCCGGACCGCTAACACCGGGGAGCTGTTTTTT
.	TRBV28	TRBD2	TRBJ2-3	CASSSTGVAGADTQYF	TGTGCCAGCAGTTCCACCGGGGTAGCGGGAGCAGATACGCAGTATTTT
.	TRBV7-9	.	TRBJ2-1	CASSLGYNEQFF	TGTGCCAGCAGCTTAGGCTACAATGAGCAGTTCTTC
.	TRBV18	.	TRBJ1-5	CASSLNQEDQPQHF	TGTGCCAGCTCACTTAACCAGGAGGATCAGCCCCAGCATTTT
few	TRBV6-1	TRBD2	TRBJ2-1	CASSGRGLSGRSHEQFF	TGTGCCAGCAGTGGGCGTGGCCTTAGCGGGAGGTCCCATGAGCAGTTCTTC
.	TRBV28	.	TRBJ1-2	CASNSRGLSDGYTF	TGTGCCAGCAACTCGAGGGGGTTGAGCGATGGCTACACCTTC
.	TRBV18	.	TRBJ1-2	CASGAAADLYGYTF	TGTGCCAGCGGCGCGGCGGCAGATCTCTATGGCTACACCTTC
.	TRBV5-4	TRBD2	TRBJ2-1	CASSLARESSYNEQFF	TGTGCCAGCAGCTTGGCGCGGGAGAGCTCCTACAATGAGCAGTTCTTC
.	TRBV7-2	TRBD1	TRBJ1-5	CASSSPGGGSPQHF	TGTGCCTCGTCCTCCCCAGGGGGCGGATCTCCCCAGCATTTT
.	TRBV18	.	TRBJ2-2	CASSPQSDRVTGELFF	TGTGCCAGCTCACCACAGTCGGATAGGGTCACCGGGGAGCTGTTTTTT
.	TRBV4-2	.	TRBJ2-7	CASSQAGEQYF	TGTGCCAGCAGCCAAGCGGGCGAGCAGTACTTC
few	TRBV18	TRBD1	TRBJ1-1	CASSPTRTGTNTEAFF	TGTGCCAGCTCACCGACGAGGACAGGGACGAACACTGAAGCTTTCTTT
.	TRBV7-9	TRBD2	TRBJ2-3	CASSPRRLAGSDTQYF	TGTGCCAGCAGCCCGAGGCGACTAGCGGGATCCGATACGCAGTATTTT
.	TRBV5-1	.	TRBJ2-3	CASRAASISDTQYF	TGCGCCAGCAGGGCGGCGAGCATTTCAGATACGCAGTATTTT